The 9 T cell receptor beta chains given below trace back to one sample, sequenced in a study of cytomegalovirus exposure and HLA in healthy donors (dated by TCRdb to 2016 to 2017). Library creation used the immunoSEQ multiplex PCR assay. For the multiplex PCR, a mixture combining 60 forward primers for TCR Vbeta segments and 13 reverse primers for TCR Jbeta segments was used. TCRdb carries this immuneACCESS record with in-frame sequences only. Its versions omit some clonotypes, under half of them owing to an unresolved V gene in the studies checked, with the rest unexplained. In this sample the table shows under 200,000 clones, about 75% of which occur a single time. 7.7% of the sample is taken by the ten largest. Material for sequencing was PBMCs. The receptors shown here come from a woman in her 40s in good health and CMV-seropositive.

The chain carries TRBV7-9 and TRBJ2-3; no reliable D call. There are 13 residues in the CDR3. Per germline, CDR1 SEHNR and CDR2 FQNEAQ (reference sequence). The V and J ends lost 1 base and 4 bases respectively, with 6 bases between them. CDR3 DNA sequence: TGTGCCAGCAGCTTAGTCCAGTCAGATACGCAGTATTTT. It specifies CASSLVQSDTQYF.

The chain links TRBV5-5 to TRBJ2-1; 8 nucleotides align to TRBD1. The germline gives CDR1 SGHKS, CDR2 YYEKEE (reference sequence). The junction had 16 bases not matched to a gene; V was cut back by 1 base and J by 4 bases. This CDR3 has 19 residues. The DNA for the CDR3 is TGTGCCAGCAGCTTGAAGGCAGGGGGCGCCCGGGAGAGGTACAATGAGCAGTTCTTC. Protein product: CASSLKAGGARERYNEQFF.

This clone was detected a few times. The rearrangement uses TRBV6-1 and TRBJ2-7; 7 nucleotides line up with TRBD2. The CDR3 totals 14 residues. The V and J ends lost 4 bases and 5 bases, in that order; junction bases with no gene match: 8. Germline values: CDR1 MNHNS, CDR2 SASEGT. CDR3 DNA sequence: TGTGCCAGCAGTGGGGAGGGAGGGCCTCACGAGCAGTACTTC. It encodes CASSGEGGPHEQYF.

The V gene is TRBV5-4, the J gene TRBJ2-6; D is perhaps TRBD1 (6 bases). Germline values: CDR1 SGHNT, CDR2 YYREEE (reference sequence). The length of the CDR3 is 20 residues. Trimming pared 1 base from V and 0 bases from J, leaving 20 bases between. Written as DNA, the CDR3 is TGTGCCAGCAGCTTGTTATGGACTGGGGGCTTAAGCTCTGGGGCCAACGTCCTGACTTTC. It is translated as CASSLLWTGGLSSGANVLTF.

The table lists this clone with a few counts. The chain recombines TRBV27 with TRBJ2-1, with 9 bases aligning to TRBD1. This CDR3 comprises 18 residues. From germline, CDR1 is MNHEY and CDR2 SMNVEV (reference sequence). J was trimmed by 0 bases and V by 5 bases; bases with no gene match: 11. CDR3 in DNA: TGTGCCAGCAGTCGACAGGGGGGCCTTTTGAGCTCCTACAATGAGCAGTTCTTC. Protein sequence: CASSRQGGLLSSYNEQFF.

The chain links TRBV5-8 to TRBJ1-2; 9 bases fit TRBD1. Trimming cost V 4 bases and J 0 bases; bases outside gene matches: 10. This CDR3 is 17 amino acids long. From germline, CDR1 is SGHTS and CDR2 YDEGEE. In DNA form, the CDR3 reads TGTGCCAGCAGCAATCGGGACAGGGCAATAGCTAACTATGGCTACACCTTC. Amino acids: CASSNRDRAIANYGYTF. Variable domain in full (rest from reference TRBV5-8 and TRBJ1-2): EAGVTQSPTHLIKTRGQQATLRCSPISGHTSVYWYQQALGLGLQFLLWYDEGEERNRGNFPPRFSGRQFPNYSSELNVNALELEDSALYLCASSNRDRAIANYGYTFGSGTRLTVV.

In DNA, the CDR3 is TGTGCCAGCAGTGAATTCCGGGGGGCGGATGGGGAGACCCAGTACTTC. Protein product: CASSEFRGADGETQYF. This chain joins TRBV25-1 and TRBJ2-5, with a weak D call TRBD2 (7 bases). Trimming cost V 1 base and J 5 bases, with 17 bases left between them. The CDR3 spans 16 residues. Germline CDR1 is MGHDK and CDR2 is SYGVNS.

This rearrangement joins TRBV7-2 to TRBJ2-3; 9 bases line up with TRBD2. Germline CDR1 and CDR2: SGHTA and FQGNSA. Trimming took 0 bases from V and 0 from J; bases not matched to a gene: 7. The CDR3 extends over 18 amino acids. The CDR3 nucleotides read TGTGCCAGCAGCTTAGCGCAGAGAAGCGGGAGGAGCACAGATACGCAGTATTTT. It yields the protein CASSLAQRSGRSTDTQYF.

This chain links TRBV6-4 with TRBJ2-1, with unresolved D. The length of the CDR3 is 12 residues. V lost 0 bases and J 7 bases, leaving 4 bases between the germline ends. Germline V gene lookup returns CDR1 MRHNA and CDR2 SNTAGT. This CDR3 is CASSDSENEQFF. CDR3 sequence (DNA): TGTGCCAGCAGTGACTCGGAGAATGAGCAGTTCTTC.